The entry below describes one T cell receptor beta chain. The antigen remains undetermined. The data originate from a study of cytomegalovirus exposure and HLA in healthy donors. Study outcomes and limitations: What a later analysis reportedly showed was that an Asian-associated ancestry cluster had fewer N-insertions than the approximately 700-donor mean. HLA restriction was apparent for most CMV-associated TCR beta chains in a later analysis.

PCR primers comprised 60 Vbeta and 13 Jbeta primers. In the original analysis: Among the unique TCR beta chains that a later analysis counted, roughly 80 million in all, 9.5 million to 11 million were shared. Sequencing was performed with immunoSEQ multiplex PCR; in TCRdb, only in-frame clones are kept and a portion is missing. V and J calls and clone size are those listed in that table; D and trimming were worked out from the DNA. Of around 120,000 clones listed, roughly 84% were seen once; the top ten hold about 1.2%. Germline CDR1 and CDR2: SEHNR and FQNEAQ (reference sequence). The CDR3 extends over 13 amino acids. With 2 bases removed from V and 6 bases from J, the gap between germline ends came to 9 bases.

The sequenced sample consisted of PBMCs. The TCR originated in a girl aged 2 to 9 in good health and CMV-seronegative. The gene calls are TRBV7-9 and TRBJ2-3, with D hard to call. In DNA form, the CDR3 reads TGTGCCAGCAGCTTATTGGGCCCCGATACGCAGTATTTT. Residues: CASSLLGPDTQYF.